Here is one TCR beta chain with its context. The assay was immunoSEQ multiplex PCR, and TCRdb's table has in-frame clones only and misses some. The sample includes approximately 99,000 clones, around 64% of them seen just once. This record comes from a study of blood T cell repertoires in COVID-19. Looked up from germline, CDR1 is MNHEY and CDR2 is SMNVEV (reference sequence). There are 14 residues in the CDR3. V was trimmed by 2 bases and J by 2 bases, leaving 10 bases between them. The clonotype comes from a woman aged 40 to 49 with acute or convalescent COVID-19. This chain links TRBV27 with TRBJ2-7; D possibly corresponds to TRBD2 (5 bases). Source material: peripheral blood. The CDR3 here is CASSLREKAYEQYF. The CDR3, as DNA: TGTGCCAGCAGTTTAAGGGAGAAGGCCTACGAGCAGTACTTC.